This TCR beta chain stems from a study of response to subunit inactivated influenza vaccine (dated by TCRdb to 2016 to 2019). Looking at the study overall: The study used deep quantitative T cell receptor repertoire profiling to track responses to a trivalent subunit inactivated influenza vaccine.

Overall results and qualifications from the work: According to the authors, only a limited number of new T cells may be recruited by each seasonal influenza vaccination.

This clonotype turned up a few times. Its antigen remains undetermined. There are no base qualities to consult, and no much larger clone falls within one base. Libraries were prepared through RT-PCR. The sequencing machine was an Illumina HiSeq 2500. TCRdb trimmed the raw reads at Q25, called clones with MiXCR and kept productive beta chains. Here each entry gathers all rows of one CDR3 protein and keeps the most common genes and DNA. The sample table shows roughly 170,000 distinct CDR3 sequences, and approximately 9.2% are seen once. The ten largest make up approximately 11% of the sample. V sheds 0 bases and J sheds 4 bases, leaving 3 bases between their ends. The CDR3, from cysteine to phenylalanine, totals 12 residues. Only CDR3 DNA is held: 36 bases, read in frame from base 1. Reading the germline V gene (reference sequence) gives CDR1 LNHNV and CDR2 YYDKDF.

The chain is made from TRBV15 and TRBJ1-2, with the D gene call left open. This specimen consisted of non-naive T cells sorted from PBMCs, obtained on the day of vaccination. This specimen's cell subset or site label, interpreted: memory T cell fraction. The clonotype originates from a man aged 45 to 65 who received an inactivated influenza vaccine. Donor details come from another sample of the same person, matched by shared clones. The sequence in DNA is TGTGCCACCAGCAGAGAAAGCTATGGCTACACCTTC. This gives the protein CATSRESYGYTF.